This T cell receptor (beta chain) was documented in a study of early T cells in non-severe SARS-CoV-2 infection. Overall study findings and caveats: Matching with VDJdb favored anti-spike CD8 responses (missing private and CD4 specificities).

Via MiXCR, TCRdb re-called the 5' RACE reads, giving one row per CDR3 protein. The table records around 35,000 distinct CDR3 sequences, under 7% of them present only once. This clonotype was observed many times. Antigen: not known. The CDR3 length is 15 residues. Germline V gene lookup returns CDR1 DFQATT and CDR2 SNEGSKA (reference sequence). V lost 0 bases and J 3 bases, leaving 15 bases between the germline ends. The gene calls are TRBV20-1 and TRBJ2-7, with no clear D. The clonotype was recovered from an adult who was a healthcare worker with PCR-confirmed SARS-CoV-2 infection or an uninfected control (not recorded which). Sequenced sample: whole blood. The CDR3 bases are TGCAGTGCTAGAGATCTGAGACTGACCAACTACGAGCAGTACTTC. Translation gives CSARDLRLTNYEQYF.